This TCR beta chain came from a study of blood T cell repertoires in COVID-19. Study overall: T cells, B-cell-depleted T cells, or PBMCs provided the cDNA or gDNA that served as material.

How the authors handled the data: Reference gene primers were amplified, and this amplification served to estimate nucleated cell counts. Measured with immunoSEQ multiplex PCR; TCRdb has only the in-frame clones, and not every one. From that table come the V and J calls and clone size; the DNA was used to work out D and trimming. Of approximately 100,000 clones detected, 80% to 90% appear once; the ten largest clones hold about 2.5%. The age range of participants was roughly 18 to 90 years, with residence in about 25 US areas. Each recovered donor of Cohort 3 presented with two negative PCRs, clearance, or symptom resolution. This TCR was recovered from a woman in her forties or fifties who had recovered from COVID-19. The sequenced sample consisted of PBMCs or T cells enriched from blood (not recorded which).

The CDR3 bases are TGTGCCAGCAGCCAAGATCTCCCCTCGGGGAATTCACCCCTCCACTTT. It encodes CASSQDLPSGNSPLHF. This chain uses TRBV7-9 with TRBJ1-6; D not resolved. The V gene lost 5 bases and the J gene lost 7 bases, with 18 bases spanning the gap. The CDR3 contains 16 residues. CDR1 and CDR2 from the germline V gene are SEHNR and FQNEAQ (reference sequence).